This TCR beta chain appears in the sequencing data of a study of blood T cell repertoires in COVID-19. Original processing methods: Using reference gene primer amplification, nucleated cell counts were estimated. Here immunoSEQ multiplex PCR was the method, and the copy in TCRdb shows in-frame clones only, minus some. V and J calls and clone size follow that table, whereas D and trimming were derived from the DNA. This sample has a few hundred thousand clones, with more than 75% found just once. Germline CDR1 and CDR2: GTSNPN and SVGIG (reference sequence). V was clipped by 8 bases and J by 0 bases; unmatched bases: 10. The CDR3 loop spans 15 amino acids. Recruits, aged about 18 to 95 years, lived in 25 or so US areas. Two negative PCRs, clearance, or symptom resolution characterized the recovered Cohort 3 donors.

Specimen: PBMCs or T cells enriched from blood (not recorded which). This TCR was sampled from a woman aged 40-49 years who had recovered from COVID-19. The chain links TRBV30 to TRBJ2-3; 8 positions match TRBD2. CDR3 DNA sequence: TGTGCCCTCCGGGAGGGGTCAACTAGCACAGATACGCAGTATTTT. This sequence encodes CALREGSTSTDTQYF.